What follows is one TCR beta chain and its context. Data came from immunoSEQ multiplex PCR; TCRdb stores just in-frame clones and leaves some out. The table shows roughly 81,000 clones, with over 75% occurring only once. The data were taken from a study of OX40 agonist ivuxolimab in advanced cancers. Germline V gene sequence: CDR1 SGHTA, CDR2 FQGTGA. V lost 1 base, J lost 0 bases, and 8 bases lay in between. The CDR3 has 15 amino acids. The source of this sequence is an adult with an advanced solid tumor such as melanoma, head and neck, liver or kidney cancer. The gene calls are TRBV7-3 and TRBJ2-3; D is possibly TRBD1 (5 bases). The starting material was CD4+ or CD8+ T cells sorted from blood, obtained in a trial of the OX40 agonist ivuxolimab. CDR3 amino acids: CASSLMSGSTDTQYF. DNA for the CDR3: TGTGCCAGCAGCTTAATGTCAGGGAGCACAGATACGCAGTATTTT.